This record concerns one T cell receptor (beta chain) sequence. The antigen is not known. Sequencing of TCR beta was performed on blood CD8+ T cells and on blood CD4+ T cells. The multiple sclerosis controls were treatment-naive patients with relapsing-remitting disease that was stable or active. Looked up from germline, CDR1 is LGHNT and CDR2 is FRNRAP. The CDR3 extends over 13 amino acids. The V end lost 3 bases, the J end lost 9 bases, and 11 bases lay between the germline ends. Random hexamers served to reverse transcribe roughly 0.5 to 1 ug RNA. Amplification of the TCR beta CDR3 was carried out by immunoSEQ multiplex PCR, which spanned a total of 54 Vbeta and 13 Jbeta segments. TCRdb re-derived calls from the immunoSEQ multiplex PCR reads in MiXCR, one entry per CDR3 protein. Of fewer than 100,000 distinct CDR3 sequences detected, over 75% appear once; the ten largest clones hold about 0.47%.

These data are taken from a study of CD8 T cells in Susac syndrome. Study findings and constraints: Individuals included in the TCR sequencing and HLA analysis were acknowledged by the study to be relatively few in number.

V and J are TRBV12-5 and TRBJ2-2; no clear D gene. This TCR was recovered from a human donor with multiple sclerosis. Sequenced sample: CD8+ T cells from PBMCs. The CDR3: CASGLMMTRELFF. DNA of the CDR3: TGTGCTAGTGGTTTAATGATGACCAGGGAGCTGTTTTTT.